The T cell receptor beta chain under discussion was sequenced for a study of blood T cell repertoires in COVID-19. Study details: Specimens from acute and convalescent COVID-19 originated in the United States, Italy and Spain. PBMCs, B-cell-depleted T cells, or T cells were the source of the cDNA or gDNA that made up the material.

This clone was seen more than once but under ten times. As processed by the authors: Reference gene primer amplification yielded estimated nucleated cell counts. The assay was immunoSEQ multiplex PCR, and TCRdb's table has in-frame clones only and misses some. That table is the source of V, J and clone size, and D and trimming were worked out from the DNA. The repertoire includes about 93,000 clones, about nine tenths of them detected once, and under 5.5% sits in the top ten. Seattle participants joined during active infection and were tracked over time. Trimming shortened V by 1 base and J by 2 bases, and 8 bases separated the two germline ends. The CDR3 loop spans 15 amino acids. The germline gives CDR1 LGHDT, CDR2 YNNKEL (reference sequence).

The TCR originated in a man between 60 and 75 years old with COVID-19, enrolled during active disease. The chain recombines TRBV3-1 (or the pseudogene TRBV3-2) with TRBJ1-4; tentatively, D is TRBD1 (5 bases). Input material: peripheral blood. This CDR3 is CASSQVPGTNEKLFF. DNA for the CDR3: TGTGCCAGCAGCCAAGTTCCAGGGACTAATGAAAAACTGTTTTTT.